This entry describes one T cell receptor beta chain. What it recognizes is unknown. The sample originates from a study of cytomegalovirus exposure and HLA in healthy donors. General study findings and limits: It was only CMV serostatus that was available as immune exposure information. TCR beta chains numbering more than 150 were designated cytomegalovirus-associated. The likely origin of a cluster of highly shared sequence variants was a sequencing artifact. For TCR beta chains, V- and J-gene trimming was later linked to a missense DCLRE1C variant.

PCR primers comprised 60 Vbeta and 13 Jbeta primers. Repertoires were generated with immunoSEQ multiplex PCR, while TCRdb's copy carries only in-frame clones and drops some. In the table there are roughly 180,000 clones, 80% of which are singletons. V lost 5 bases and J lost 7; bases outside the gene matches: 11. Germline values: CDR1 SGHVS, CDR2 FQNEAQ. The CDR3 runs 16 residues. Sequencing input: PBMCs. The receptor comes from a man younger than 40 in good health and CMV-seropositive. This chain links TRBV7-8 with TRBJ2-1; TRBD1 agrees at 10 bases. CDR3 sequence: CASSLLRDRGRNEQFF. In DNA, the CDR3 is TGTGCCAGCAGCCTACTCCGGGACAGGGGTAGGAATGAGCAGTTCTTC.